This TCR beta chain was obtained from a study of blood T cell repertoires in COVID-19. Study context: Researchers got acute and convalescent COVID-19 samples from the United States, Italy and Spain. T cells, B-cell-depleted T cells, or PBMCs supplied cDNA or gDNA.

Authors' processing steps: Amplifying reference gene primers gave estimates of nucleated cell counts. Measured with immunoSEQ multiplex PCR; TCRdb has only the in-frame clones, and not every one. From that table come the V and J calls and clone size; the DNA was used to work out D and trimming. Here the sample spans fewer than 350,000 clones, approximately 80% being singletons. V dropped 6 bases and J dropped 7; count of bases not matched to a gene: 4. The germline CDR1 and CDR2 sequences are MNHEY and SMNVEV (reference sequence). This CDR3 region has 12 residues. The TCR was taken from a woman aged 60 to 75 with active or convalescent COVID-19. The sample comprised peripheral blood. The chain has TRBV27 and TRBJ2-3; TRBD1 matches 7 bases. CDR3 nucleotide sequence: TGTGCCAGCAGATCGACAGGGAATACGCAGTATTTT. This codes for CASRSTGNTQYF.